The TCR beta chain described here comes from a study of blood T cell repertoires in COVID-19. Study-wide context: The study drew acute and convalescent COVID-19 samples from the United States, Italy and Spain. PBMCs, B-cell-depleted T cells, or T cells were the source of the cDNA or gDNA that made up the material.

Study processing details: Scientists estimated how many nucleated cells there were by amplifying reference gene primers. TCRdb's table, derived via immunoSEQ multiplex PCR, lists solely in-frame clones and lacks some. V and J calls and clone size come straight from that table; D and trimming were deduced from the DNA. This table holds 85,000 to 130,000 clones, roughly 80% found once. Looked up from germline, CDR1 is MGHDK and CDR2 is SYGVNS. V was clipped by 3 bases and J by 2 bases; unmatched bases: 4. The CDR3 contains 15 residues. The receptor was derived from a man in his 60s with acute or convalescent COVID-19. Specimen: peripheral blood. The V and J genes are TRBV25-1 and TRBJ2-5, with 9 positions matching TRBD1. CDR3 sequence: CASSDPGQGQETQYF. DNA for the CDR3: TGTGCCAGCAGTGACCCGGGACAGGGACAAGAGACCCAGTACTTC. Full variable domain (outside the CDR3, taken from reference TRBV25-1 and TRBJ2-5): EADIYQTPRYLVIGTGKKITLECSQTMGHDKMYWYQQDPGMELHLIHYSYGVNSTEKGDLSSESTVSRIRTEHFPLTLESARPSHTSQYLCASSDPGQGQETQYFGPGTRLLVL.